This T cell receptor beta chain comes out of a study of T cells after yellow fever vaccination. Whole-study findings and limits: One caveat is that FACS-sorted repertoires could contain abundant clonotypes contaminating from the bulk population. Reappearing after the booster were most of the clones from primary vaccination (roughly 95% CD4, approximately 85% CD8).

TCRdb re-called the 5' RACE reads with MiXCR, one entry per CDR3 protein. The repertoire holds a few hundred thousand distinct CDR3 sequences, with roughly 4% as singletons. In this sample, this clonotype turned up many times. Its antigen remains unidentified. The CDR3 is 16 amino acids. The germline V gene has CDR1 DFQATT and CDR2 SNEGSKA (reference sequence). Trimming removed 2 bases from V and 10 bases from J; junction bases left unmatched: 15. The sequence derives from a man aged 18-30 years who received the YFV17D yellow fever vaccine. The source was PBMCs, collected 5 days after the yellow fever booster vaccination. The rearrangement uses TRBV20-1 and TRBJ2-3; 10 positions agree with TRBD1. The CDR3 DNA reads as TGCAGTGCTAGAAGCCCGACAGGGGGCGATGGTTTTCCGCAGTATTTT. Its translation is CSARSPTGGDGFPQYF.